This TCR beta chain was sequenced during a study of shared clonotypes between healthy human individuals. General study results and limits: Clonotypes not shared had lower generation probabilities than those common to all four donors.

This CDR3 has 15 residues. CDR1 is SGHNT and CDR2 is YYREEE in the germline V gene (reference sequence). V shed 2 bases and J 5 bases; nucleotides not matched to a gene: 4. Using immunoSEQ multiplex PCR, the repertoire was profiled, and TCRdb retains in-frame clones only, with some absent. The sample carries approximately 2.1 million clones, approximately 95% recorded once. About this clone: Its specificity is not known. Other DNA sequences in this specimen translate into the identical CDR3.

This clonotype originated in a young man in good health. Some clones in this sample may be carry-over from other donors' samples. The sample consisted of naive CD4+ T cells from PBMCs. Documented subset: CD45RA+ positively selected. This rearrangement joins TRBV5-4 to TRBJ2-5; TRBD2 agrees at 12 bases. The CDR3 nucleotides read TGTGCCAGCAGCTTTCCGGGACTAGCGGGTGAGACCCAGTACTTC. It codes for CASSFPGLAGETQYF.